This T cell receptor beta chain was profiled in a study of blood T cell repertoires in COVID-19. Study summary: Italy, Spain and the United States were the sources of the convalescent and acute COVID-19 samples. Sample material is recorded as cDNA or gDNA derived from T cells, B-cell-depleted T cells, or PBMCs.

In terms of age and location, participants ranged from roughly 18 to 90 years and lived in roughly 22 US areas. Participants reported their clinical history, and cohort assignment relied on those reports. Germline values: CDR1 LGHDT, CDR2 YNNKEL (reference sequence). The J segment lost 4 bases and the V segment lost 1 base, leaving 7 bases of the junction unmatched. The CDR3 is 16 residues long. This clone appeared a single time. Some clones are missing from TCRdb's copy, which holds only in-frame ones; the method was immunoSEQ multiplex PCR. The sample contains roughly 200,000 clones, 70% to 90% of which appear only once.

The TCR was taken from a man aged 30 to 45 who had recovered from COVID-19. The chain recombines TRBV3-1 (or the pseudogene TRBV3-2) with TRBJ2-7, with TRBD1 matching over 10 bases. The specimen sequenced was PBMCs or T cells enriched from blood (not recorded which). DNA of the CDR3: TGTGCCAGCAGCCAAGTCTTGGGGACAGGGGCGTACGAGCAGTACTTC. Its protein is CASSQVLGTGAYEQYF.